The clone carrying this T cell receptor beta chain was observed a single time. Its target is unknown. These data come from a study of cytomegalovirus exposure and HLA in healthy donors. Primers included in the PCR were 60 Vbeta and 13 Jbeta primers. Assay: immunoSEQ multiplex PCR; the TCRdb copy retains only in-frame clones and omits some. This sample has 130,000 or so clones, with over 60% found just once. Germline V gene lookup returns CDR1 SGHKS and CDR2 YYEKEE (reference sequence). The CDR3 is 15 residues long. The V and J ends lost 0 bases and 1 base, in that order; junction bases with no gene match: 1. Study results and caveats: Another analysis was done later, and it associated roughly 15,000 TCR beta sequences with HLA alleles at 0.05 false discovery rate.

The rearrangement links TRBV5-5 to TRBJ2-3; 8 nucleotides match TRBD2. Source material: PBMCs. This sequence was found in a man aged 25 to 40 in good health and CMV-seronegative. The CDR3 region is CASSLERGRTDTQYF. The CDR3 DNA reads as TGTGCCAGCAGCTTGGAGCGGGGGCGCACAGATACGCAGTATTTT. The full variable domain, completed using reference TRBV5-5 and TRBJ2-3, is DAGVTQSPTHLIKTRGQQVTLRCSPISGHKSVSWYQQVLGQGPQFIFQYYEKEERGRGNFPDRFSARQFPNYSSELNVNALLLGDSALYLCASSLERGRTDTQYFGPGTRLTVL.